One and the same sample provided the 23 T cell receptor beta chains below, sequenced in a study of T cells in tuberculosis. Clones were sequenced by immunoSEQ multiplex PCR, and TCRdb holds only the in-frame ones, with some missing. The table lists about 33,000 clones, around 95% of them singletons. Sample: PBMCs. These receptors were collected from a donor between 10 and 29 years old with latent tuberculosis or without tuberculosis infection.

The chain has TRBV7-9 and TRBJ1-1; D perhaps matches TRBD1 (5 bases). The CDR3 is 13 amino acids. Germline-derived CDR1 and CDR2 are SEHNR and FQNEAQ (reference sequence). Trimming pared 3 bases from V and 8 bases from J, leaving 13 bases between. The CDR3, as DNA: TGTGCCAGCAGCTTGACCGGGGGATACGAAGCTTTCTTT. The encoded protein is CASSLTGGYEAFF.

The chain employs TRBV29-1 and TRBJ2-1, with a tentative D call TRBD1 (6 bases). Trimming removed 3 bases from V and 7 bases from J, with 13 bases in between. The CDR3 runs 13 residues. Germline V gives CDR1 SQVTM, CDR2 ANQGSEA. DNA of the CDR3: TGCAGCGTTGACCGAATACAGGGTAATGAGCAGTTCTTC. Translated, it gives CSVDRIQGNEQFF.

This chain uses TRBV29-1 with TRBJ1-3; unclear D gene. Trimming cost V 5 bases and J 0 bases, with 5 bases left between them. The CDR3 is 12 amino acids. Germline V CDR1 and CDR2: SQVTM, ANQGSEA. CDR3 sequence (DNA): TGCAGCGTTACTCTCTCTGGAAACACCATATATTTT. This codes for CSVTLSGNTIYF.

The CDR3 region is CASSVASTSGRSYEQYF. CDR3 sequence (DNA): TGTGCCAGCAGCGTAGCCTCGACTAGCGGGCGATCCTACGAGCAGTACTTC. The rearrangement uses TRBV9 and TRBJ2-7; 10 bases map to TRBD2. The CDR3 has 17 residues. Germline CDR1 SGDLS, CDR2 YYNGEE. The junction had 7 bases not matched to a gene; V was cut back by 0 bases and J by 1 base.

J is TRBJ2-1 and V is TRBV27, with a weak D call TRBD2 (6 bases). This CDR3 comprises 14 residues. Germline V gene lookup returns CDR1 MNHEY and CDR2 SMNVEV (reference sequence). V gave up 4 bases and J gave up 0 bases, with 7 bases separating them. CDR3 nucleotides: TGTGCCAGCAGTTCCGGGAGCTCCTACAATGAGCAGTTCTTC. As protein: CASSSGSSYNEQFF.

The V gene is TRBV4-3, the J gene TRBJ1-4, with D possibly being TRBD1 (5 bases). The CDR3 loop spans 15 amino acids. The germline CDR1 and CDR2 sequences are LGHNA and YSLEER. V lost 4 bases and J lost 3, with 12 bases in between. CDR3 region: CASSRVGDANEKLFF. The CDR3 coding sequence is TGCGCCAGCAGCCGAGTAGGGGATGCTAATGAAAAACTGTTTTTT.

This chain uses TRBV15 with TRBJ1-2; D ambiguous. This CDR3 is built from 15 residues. CDR1 and CDR2 from the germline V gene are LNHNV and YYDKDF (reference sequence). The V end was cut by 1 base, the J end by 4 bases, with 13 bases between. Here the CDR3 reads CATSRGEALGYGYTF. The CDR3 region has the DNA TGTGCCACCAGCAGAGGTGAAGCTCTCGGCTATGGCTACACCTTC.

This clone is a singleton in its sample. V gene TRBV6-5 combines with J gene TRBJ2-7; D is possibly TRBD2 (5 bases). Trimming cost V 7 bases and J 4 bases, with 11 bases left between them. Germline V gene sequence: CDR1 MNHEY, CDR2 SVGAGI. CDR3 length: 12 residues. The CDR3 region is CASKSGGYEQYF. As DNA, the CDR3 is TGTGCCAGCAAGTCGGGCGGGTACGAGCAGTACTTC.

The chain couples TRBV2 to TRBJ1-1; the D gene is possibly TRBD1 (5 bases). The CDR3 totals 13 residues. Trimming cost V 4 bases and J 5 bases, with 11 bases left between them. The germline CDR1 and CDR2 sequences are SNHLY and FYNNEI. The CDR3 loop is CASSGGGRTEAFF. CDR3 sequence (DNA): TGTGCCAGCAGTGGCGGGGGGAGAACTGAAGCTTTCTTT.

The chain links TRBV29-1 to TRBJ2-1; 8 bases fit TRBD1. The CDR3 contains 15 residues. The germline CDR1 and CDR2 sequences are SQVTM and ANQGSEA. The junction had 11 bases not matched to a gene; V was cut back by 4 bases and J by 6 bases. The CDR3 reads CSVGRRQGAPNEQFF. The CDR3 nucleotides are TGCAGCGTTGGTCGCCGGCAGGGGGCCCCCAATGAGCAGTTCTTC.

This chain joins TRBV7-2 and TRBJ2-5; no clear D. Germline assignment: CDR1 SGHTA and CDR2 FQGNSA. Trimming took off 4 bases at V and 5 bases at J, with 8 bases between the two ends. The CDR3 has 12 amino acids. CDR3 protein: CASSSVAETQYF. For the CDR3, the DNA is TGTGCCAGCAGCTCAGTTGCTGAGACCCAGTACTTC.

V is TRBV5-1 and J is TRBJ2-1; D is unresolved. Germline V lookup: CDR1 SGHRS, CDR2 YFSETQ. Trimming shortened V by 0 bases and J by 0 bases, and 7 bases separated the two germline ends. CDR3 length: 15 amino acids. CDR3 nucleotides: TGCGCCAGCAGCTTGGATTATAGCTCCTACAATGAGCAGTTCTTC. Its translation is CASSLDYSSYNEQFF.

This clone was observed once. J is TRBJ2-5 and V is TRBV9; possibly TRBD1 for D (8 bases). This CDR3 contains 14 residues. The germline gives CDR1 SGDLS, CDR2 YYNGEE. Trimming stripped 6 bases from V and 5 bases from J, with 17 bases between. In DNA form, the CDR3 reads TGTGCCAGCAACAGGGGGGGGGCACTCGAGACCCAGTACTTC. It translates to CASNRGGALETQYF.

The V and J genes are TRBV18 and TRBJ2-7, with TRBD1 identical over 10 bases. The CDR3 runs 14 residues. Germline V CDR1 and CDR2: KGHSH, LQKENI. The J segment lost 6 bases and the V segment lost 3 bases, leaving 5 bases of the junction unmatched. CDR3 sequence (DNA): TGTGCCAGCTCACCGGGACAGGGGTTTCTCGAGCAGTACTTC. Amino acid sequence: CASSPGQGFLEQYF.

The chain uses TRBV28 and TRBJ2-1, with D perhaps TRBD2 (6 bases). Between the trimmed V and J ends, which lost 8 bases and 2 bases, there was a span of 7 bases. In germline, CDR1 is MDHEN, CDR2 SYDVKM. The CDR3 is 12 amino acids. CDR3 nucleotides: TGTGCCAGCCGACTAGCCTACAATGAGCAGTTCTTC. Amino acid sequence: CASRLAYNEQFF.

V is TRBV7-9 and J is TRBJ2-2; 7 nucleotides match TRBD1. From germline, CDR1 is SEHNR and CDR2 FQNEAQ (reference sequence). The CDR3 runs to 15 residues. V lost 6 bases, J lost 2 bases, and 6 bases stayed unmatched. The CDR3 loop reads CASSSGQLNTGELFF. CDR3 coding DNA: TGTGCCAGCAGTTCGGGACAGTTAAACACCGGGGAGCTGTTTTTT.

This CDR3 reads CASSFGGGYNEQFF. The CDR3 bases are TGTGCCAGCAGTTTTGGGGGAGGCTACAATGAGCAGTTCTTC. V and J are TRBV27 and TRBJ2-1, with D perhaps matching TRBD2 (6 bases). The CDR3 consists of 14 residues. CDR1 and CDR2 (germline): MNHEY, SMNVEV (reference sequence). Trimming removed 3 bases from V and 3 bases from J, with 9 bases in between.

CDR3 in amino acids: CASSVERGNTDTQYF. CDR3 nucleotide sequence: TGTGCCAGCAGTGTTGAGCGGGGGAACACAGATACGCAGTATTTT. The rearrangement joins TRBV2 to TRBJ2-3, with 8 nucleotides matching TRBD2. The CDR3 has 15 residues. Germline V gene data show CDR1 as SNHLY and CDR2 as FYNNEI. V shed 4 bases, J shed 2 bases, and the junction held 5 bases outside the gene matches.

The V gene is TRBV2, the J gene TRBJ2-3; 13 positions match TRBD2. V trimming: 4 bases; J trimming: 3 bases; junction bases outside the gene matches: 1. Germline V gene lookup returns CDR1 SNHLY and CDR2 FYNNEI. The CDR3 has 15 residues. The CDR3 coding sequence is TGTGCCAGCAGTGCGGGACTAGCGGGAACAGATACGCAGTATTTT. Translated, it gives CASSAGLAGTDTQYF.

This chain connects TRBV19 to TRBJ2-5, with D maybe TRBD2 (5 bases). V lost 5 bases, J lost 1 base, and 8 bases lay in between. The CDR3 has 13 amino acids. CDR1 is LNHDA, CDR2 SQIVND, per germline (reference sequence). CDR3 nucleotide sequence: TGTGCCAGTAGTGTCGGGGTCCAAGAGACCCAGTACTTC. This gives the protein CASSVGVQETQYF.

The chain carries TRBV5-1 and TRBJ2-1; D ambiguous. Germline CDR1 is SGHRS and CDR2 is YFSETQ. This CDR3 has 15 residues. V shed 0 bases and J shed 0 bases, with 7 bases lying between them. Here the CDR3 DNA reads TGCGCCAGCAGCTTGGCCACCAGCTCCTACAATGAGCAGTTCTTC. Amino acid sequence: CASSLATSSYNEQFF.

The chain combines TRBV2 with TRBJ1-2; 10 nucleotides line up with TRBD1. Germline assignment: CDR1 SNHLY and CDR2 FYNNEI. V was pared by 5 bases and J by 8 bases, with 11 bases of the junction left unmatched. The CDR3 extends over 15 amino acids. This CDR3 is CASSFPGQGLGGYTF. As DNA, the CDR3 is TGTGCCAGCAGTTTTCCGGGACAGGGGCTGGGCGGCTACACCTTC. The whole variable domain, filled in from reference TRBV2 and TRBJ1-2, reads EPEVTQTPSHQVTQMGQEVILRCVPISNHLYFYWYRQILGQKVEFLVSFYNNEISEKSEIFDDQFSVERPDGSNFTLKIRSTKLEDSAMYFCASSFPGQGLGGYTFGSGTRLTVV.

This sequence joins TRBV9 and TRBJ2-1; 12 bases are a match to TRBD2. Trimming removed 3 bases from V and 6 bases from J; junction bases left unmatched: 1. The length of the CDR3 is 14 residues. Germline assignment: CDR1 SGDLS and CDR2 YYNGEE. For the CDR3, the DNA is TGTGCCAGCAGCGCGACTAGCGGGGGCAATGAGCAGTTCTTC. Translating it yields CASSATSGGNEQFF.